The clone carrying this T cell receptor (beta chain) was seen only a few times. The source of the sample is a study of shared clonotypes between healthy human individuals. The CDR3 totals 13 residues. Between the trimmed V and J ends, which lost 6 bases and 9 bases, there was a span of 15 bases. Per the germline V gene, CDR1 is MDHEN and CDR2 is SYDVKM. Assay used: immunoSEQ multiplex PCR; TCRdb lists only in-frame clones, some missing. The table has more than 900,000 clones, around 78% seen once. The sequence was collected from a man aged 18 to 29 in good health. Some clones in this sample may be carry-over from other donors' samples. This sequence joins TRBV28 and TRBJ2-1, with a possible D match to TRBD2 (5 bases). Sequencing used memory CD4+ T cells from PBMCs. The subset was: CD45RA-negative fraction. The CDR3 DNA is TGTGCCAGCAGGGGTAGTAGCGTCACTGAGCAGTTCTTC. Translated: CASRGSSVTEQFF.